This note documents a single T cell receptor beta chain sequence. This clonotype was seen at least ten times. Its target antigen remains unknown. One base away there is no much larger clone; base qualities are not given. The data originate from a study of identical twins listed by TCRdb under 2016. A note on the overall study: To test whether fetal clonotypes persist, the study used deep sequencing on TCR alpha and beta repertoires from monozygotic twins, unrelated adults of various ages, and cord blood. To rule out contamination, the twin experiments were replicated at different times with different library preparation protocols. Study-wide conclusions, independent of this receptor: Fewer insertions were carried by abundant cord blood beta clonotypes, a similar but weaker trend appeared in young adult naive repertoires, and no such trend appeared in memory repertoires. Because the same donors could not be followed over many years, the conclusions relied on cross-sectional statistical analysis. Zero-insertion analyses could be partly confounded by invariant T cells such as MAIT and iNKT, though diverse VJ usage argued against such confounding for most clonotypes. Out-of-frame TCR alpha sharing in monozygotic twins was systematically underestimated by recombination models, whereas sharing between unrelated individuals was in agreement with the recombination models. Compared with coincidental sharing between unrelated individuals, out-of-frame TCR alpha sequences shared between twins showed an excess of sequences with low generation probability. In beta out-of-frame sequences, excess twin sharing was weaker, because having fewer shared sequences lowered the signal-to-noise ratio.

Every donor was a healthy Caucasian. The twin cohort comprised three pairs of female monozygotic twins, all aged roughly 18 to 30 years. RNA for TCR libraries was isolated from peripheral blood mononuclear cells. The library came from 5' RACE. Sequenced using an Illumina HiSeq 2000. Template switching added a universal primer binding site, and the final cDNA carried a unique molecular identifier that allowed TCR cDNA molecules to be counted accurately. First-strand cDNA for TCR alpha and beta chains was synthesized from specific primers in the conserved constant-segment region. To control for contamination, every cDNA library was double barcoded, receiving both a SMART-Mk sample barcode and Illumina barcodes. TruSeq adapter sequences and Illumina sample barcodes were added in two successive PCR steps. Sequencing of the TCR alpha and beta cDNA libraries was done on the Illumina HiSeq platform using custom primers. Processing in the source paper ran as follows. Unique molecular identifiers were extracted from raw reads with MiGEC, and CDR3 positions were determined with MiXCR. For each individual, recombination models were inferred using an EM algorithm with the repgenHMM and IGoR tools. The analysis of shared clonotypes was done with the tcR package in R, with sharing normalized by the product of cloneset sizes. Out-of-frame nonproductive sequences were analyzed to study raw recombination free of thymic and clonal selection effects. TCRdb took the public reads, trimmed them with fastp at Q25, ran MiXCR for clone calling and kept in-frame beta chains. When rows share a CDR3 protein, they turn into one entry using the most common DNA and genes. The authors' filters were not applied to this entry. A total of some 500,000 distinct CDR3 sequences appear in this sample, more than 9% of them only once. Together, the top ten hold roughly 3% of the sample.

V loses 3 bases of germline sequence and J loses 6 bases, and the interval between the two ends is 10 bases. The CDR1 and CDR2 encoded by the germline V gene are SQVTM and ANQGSEA. The CDR3 numbers 12 residues from cysteine through phenylalanine. Kept here is only the CDR3 DNA, which spans 36 bases and is read in frame from base 1. This sample also belongs to another study, concerning yellow fever vaccine responses in identical twins. From that second study: According to the authors, in identical twins the way T cells responded to vaccination appeared partly convergent and partly personalized. In the study, vaccine-responding T cell clones were precisely tracked in identical twins.

Sequencing was done on a sample of PBMCs. This chain joins TRBV29-1 to TRBJ2-3, with the D call perhaps TRBD1 or TRBD2, as 6 bases match in each case. This sequence was found in a woman between 18 and 30 years old in good health. The CDR3 region: CSVDGGWDTQYF. The sequence in DNA is TGCAGCGTTGACGGGGGCTGGGATACGCAGTATTTT.